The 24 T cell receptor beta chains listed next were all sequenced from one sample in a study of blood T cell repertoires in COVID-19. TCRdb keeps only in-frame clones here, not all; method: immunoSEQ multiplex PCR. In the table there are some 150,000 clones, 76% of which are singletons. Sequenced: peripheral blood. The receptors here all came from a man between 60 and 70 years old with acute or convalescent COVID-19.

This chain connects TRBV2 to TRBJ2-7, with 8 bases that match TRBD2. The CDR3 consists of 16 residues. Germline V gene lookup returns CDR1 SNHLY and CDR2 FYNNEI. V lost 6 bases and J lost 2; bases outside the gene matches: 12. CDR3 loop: CASRRGGGRPTYEQYF. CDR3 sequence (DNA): TGTGCCAGCAGGAGGGGTGGCGGGAGGCCAACCTACGAGCAGTACTTC.

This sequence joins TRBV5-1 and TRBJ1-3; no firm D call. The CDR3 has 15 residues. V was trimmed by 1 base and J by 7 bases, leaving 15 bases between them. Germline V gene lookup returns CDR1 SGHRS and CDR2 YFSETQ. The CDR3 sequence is CASSLFGGQGNTIYF. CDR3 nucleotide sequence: TGCGCCAGCAGCTTGTTTGGAGGGCAAGGTAACACCATATATTTT.

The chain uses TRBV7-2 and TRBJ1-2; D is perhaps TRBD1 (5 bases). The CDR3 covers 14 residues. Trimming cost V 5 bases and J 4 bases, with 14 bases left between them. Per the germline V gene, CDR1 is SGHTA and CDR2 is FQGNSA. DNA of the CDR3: TGTGCCAGCAGCGGGGCCCTCGGCGGCTATGGCTACACCTTC. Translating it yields CASSGALGGYGYTF.

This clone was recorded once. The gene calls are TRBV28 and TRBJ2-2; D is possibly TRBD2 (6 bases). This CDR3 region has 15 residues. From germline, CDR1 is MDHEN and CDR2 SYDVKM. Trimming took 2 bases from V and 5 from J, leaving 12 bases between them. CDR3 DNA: TGTGCCAGCAGTTTAGAGCGGGCGCGAACCGGGGAGCTGTTTTTT. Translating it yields CASSLERARTGELFF.

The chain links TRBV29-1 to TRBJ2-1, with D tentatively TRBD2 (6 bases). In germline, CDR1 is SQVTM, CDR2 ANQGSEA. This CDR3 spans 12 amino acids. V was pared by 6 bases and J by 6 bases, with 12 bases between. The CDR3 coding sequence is TGCAGCGTCTCCGGGACTTCCAATGAGCAGTTCTTC. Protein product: CSVSGTSNEQFF.

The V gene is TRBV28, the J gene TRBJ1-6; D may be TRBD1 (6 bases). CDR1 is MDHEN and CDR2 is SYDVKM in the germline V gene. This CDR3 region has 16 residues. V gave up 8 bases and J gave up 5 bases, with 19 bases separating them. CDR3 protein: CASDRGGSAHNSPLHF. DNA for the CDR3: TGTGCCAGCGACCGGGGGGGCTCTGCCCATAATTCACCCCTCCACTTT.

DNA for the CDR3: TGTGCCAGCAGTCAAAAAGGGTCAGGGGAAGAGACCCAGTACTTC. Translation: CASSQKGSGEETQYF. The chain combines TRBV7-4 with TRBJ2-5, with D possibly being TRBD1 (6 bases). The CDR3 extends over 15 amino acids. With 6 bases removed from V and 3 bases from J, the gap between germline ends came to 17 bases. In germline, CDR1 is SGHVT, CDR2 SQSDAQ.

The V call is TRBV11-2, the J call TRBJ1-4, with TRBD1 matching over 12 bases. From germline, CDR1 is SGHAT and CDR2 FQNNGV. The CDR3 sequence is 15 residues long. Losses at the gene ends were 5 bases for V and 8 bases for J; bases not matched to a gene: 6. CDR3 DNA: TGTGCCAGCAGCCGCCCAGGGACAGGGGGCGAAAAACTGTTTTTT. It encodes CASSRPGTGGEKLFF.

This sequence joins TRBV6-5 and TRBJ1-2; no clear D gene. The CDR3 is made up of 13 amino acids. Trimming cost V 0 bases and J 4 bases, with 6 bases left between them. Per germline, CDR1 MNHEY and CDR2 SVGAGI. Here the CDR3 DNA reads TGTGCCAGCAGTTACTCCCGTGTCTATGGCTACACCTTC. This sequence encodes CASSYSRVYGYTF.

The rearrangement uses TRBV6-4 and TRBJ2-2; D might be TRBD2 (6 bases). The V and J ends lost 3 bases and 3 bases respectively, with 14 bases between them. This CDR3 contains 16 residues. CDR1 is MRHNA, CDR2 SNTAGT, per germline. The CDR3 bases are TGTGCCAGCAGTGAGGAAATAGCGGATGACACCGGGGAGCTGTTTTTT. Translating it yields CASSEEIADDTGELFF.

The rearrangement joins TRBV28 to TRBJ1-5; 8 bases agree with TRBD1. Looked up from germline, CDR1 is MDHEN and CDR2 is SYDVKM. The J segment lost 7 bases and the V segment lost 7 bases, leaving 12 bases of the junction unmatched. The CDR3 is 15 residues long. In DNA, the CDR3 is TGTGCCAGCACTGGGCAGGGGGCGCCAGAACAGCCCCAGCATTTT. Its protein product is CASTGQGAPEQPQHF.

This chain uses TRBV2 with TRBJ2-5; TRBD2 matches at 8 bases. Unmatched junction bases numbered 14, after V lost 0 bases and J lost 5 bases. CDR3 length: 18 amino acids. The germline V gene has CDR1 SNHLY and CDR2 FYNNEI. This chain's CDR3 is CASSEAYLAGRAWETQYF. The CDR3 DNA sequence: TGTGCCAGCAGTGAAGCCTACTTAGCGGGGAGGGCCTGGGAGACCCAGTACTTC.

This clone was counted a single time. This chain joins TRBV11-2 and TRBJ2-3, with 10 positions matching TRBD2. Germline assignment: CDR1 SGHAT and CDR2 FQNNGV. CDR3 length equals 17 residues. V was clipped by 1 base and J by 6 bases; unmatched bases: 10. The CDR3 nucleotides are TGTGCCAGCAGCTTAGGGGCTAGCGGGAGCGGTATTGATACGCAGTATTTT. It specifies CASSLGASGSGIDTQYF.

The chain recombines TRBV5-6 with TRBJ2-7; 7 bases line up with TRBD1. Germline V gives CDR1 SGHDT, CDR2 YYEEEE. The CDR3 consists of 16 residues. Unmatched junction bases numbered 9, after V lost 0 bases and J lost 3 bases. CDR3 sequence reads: CASSLGGTAGIYEQYF. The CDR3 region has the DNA TGTGCCAGCAGCTTGGGTGGGACAGCAGGGATCTACGAGCAGTACTTC.

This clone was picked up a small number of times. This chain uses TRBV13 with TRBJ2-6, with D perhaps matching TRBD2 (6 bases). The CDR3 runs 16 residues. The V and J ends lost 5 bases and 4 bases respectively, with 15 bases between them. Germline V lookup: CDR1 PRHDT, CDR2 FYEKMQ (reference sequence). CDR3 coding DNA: TGTGCCAGCAGCATCGGTGGGGGGAGCGGGGCCAACGTCCTGACTTTC. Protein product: CASSIGGGSGANVLTF.

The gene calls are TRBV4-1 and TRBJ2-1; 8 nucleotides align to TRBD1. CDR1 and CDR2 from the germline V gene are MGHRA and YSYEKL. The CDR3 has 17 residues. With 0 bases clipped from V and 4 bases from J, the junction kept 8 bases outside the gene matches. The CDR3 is CASSQDIWGQVYNEQFF. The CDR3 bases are TGCGCCAGCAGCCAAGATATTTGGGGACAGGTTTACAATGAGCAGTTCTTC.

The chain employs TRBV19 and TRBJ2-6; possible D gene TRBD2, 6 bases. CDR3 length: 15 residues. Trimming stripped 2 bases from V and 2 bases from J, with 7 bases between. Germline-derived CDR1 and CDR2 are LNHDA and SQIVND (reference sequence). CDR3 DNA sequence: TGTGCCAGTAGTATACCGGGGGCTGGGGCCAACGTCCTGACTTTC. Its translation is CASSIPGAGANVLTF.

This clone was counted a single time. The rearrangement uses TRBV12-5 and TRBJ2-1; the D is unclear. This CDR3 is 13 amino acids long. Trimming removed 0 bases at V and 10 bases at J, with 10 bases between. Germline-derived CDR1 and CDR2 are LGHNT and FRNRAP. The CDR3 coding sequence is TGTGCTAGTGGTTTGGTACGAGAATACGAGCAGTTCTTC. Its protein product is CASGLVREYEQFF.

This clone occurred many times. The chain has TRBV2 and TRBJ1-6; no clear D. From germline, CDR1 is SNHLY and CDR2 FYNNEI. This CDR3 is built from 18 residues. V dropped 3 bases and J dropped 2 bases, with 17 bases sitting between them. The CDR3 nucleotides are TGTGCCAGCAGTGATGGAGGCAGACAAAAGACCTATAATTCACCCCTCCACTTT. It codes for CASSDGGRQKTYNSPLHF.

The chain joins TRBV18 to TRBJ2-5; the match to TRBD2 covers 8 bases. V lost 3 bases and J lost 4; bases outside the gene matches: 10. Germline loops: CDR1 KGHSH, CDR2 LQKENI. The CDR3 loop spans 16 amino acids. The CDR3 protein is CASSPRGAGERETQYF. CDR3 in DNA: TGTGCCAGCTCACCCCGGGGAGCGGGAGAGCGAGAGACCCAGTACTTC.

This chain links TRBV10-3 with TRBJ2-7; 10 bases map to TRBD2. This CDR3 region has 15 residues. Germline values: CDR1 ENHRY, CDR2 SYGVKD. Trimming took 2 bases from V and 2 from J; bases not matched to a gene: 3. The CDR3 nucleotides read TGTGCCATCAGTGAGCCGGGGACTAGCGCCTACGAGCAGTACTTC. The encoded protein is CAISEPGTSAYEQYF.

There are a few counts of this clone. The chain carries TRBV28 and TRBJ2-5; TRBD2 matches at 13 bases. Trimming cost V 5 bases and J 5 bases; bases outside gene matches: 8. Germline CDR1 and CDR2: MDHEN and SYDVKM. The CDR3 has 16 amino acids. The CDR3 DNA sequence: TGTGCCAGCAGTCTCGGGACTAGCGGGATCCTGGAGACCCAGTACTTC. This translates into CASSLGTSGILETQYF.

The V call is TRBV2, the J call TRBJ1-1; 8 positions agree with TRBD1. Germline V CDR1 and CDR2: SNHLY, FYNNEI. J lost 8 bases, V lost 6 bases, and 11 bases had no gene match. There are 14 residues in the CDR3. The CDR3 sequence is CASRTGQGFTEAFF. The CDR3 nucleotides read TGTGCCAGCAGGACTGGACAGGGTTTCACCGAAGCTTTCTTT. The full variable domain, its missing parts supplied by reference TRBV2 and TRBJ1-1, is EPEVTQTPSHQVTQMGQEVILRCVPISNHLYFYWYRQILGQKVEFLVSFYNNEISEKSEIFDDQFSVERPDGSNFTLKIRSTKLEDSAMYFCASRTGQGFTEAFFGQGTRLTVV.

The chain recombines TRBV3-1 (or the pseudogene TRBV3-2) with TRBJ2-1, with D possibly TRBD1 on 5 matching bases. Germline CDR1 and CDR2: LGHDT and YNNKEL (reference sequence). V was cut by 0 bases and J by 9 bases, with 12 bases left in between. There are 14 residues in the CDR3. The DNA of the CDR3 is TGTGCCAGCAGCCAAGATGCAGGGCTAGGTGAGCAGTTCTTC. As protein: CASSQDAGLGEQFF.